The 6 T cell receptor beta chains in this list originate from one sample, sequenced in a study of blood T cell repertoires in COVID-19. Repertoires were generated with immunoSEQ multiplex PCR, while TCRdb's copy carries only in-frame clones and drops some. This table has under 150,000 clones, about nine tenths appearing once. The sequenced material came from peripheral blood. These receptors were obtained from a human donor in a cohort sampled during active COVID-19.

This sequence joins TRBV29-1 and TRBJ1-2; D remains ambiguous. Trimming left V 6 bases short and J 9 bases short, with 17 bases between. In germline, CDR1 is SQVTM, CDR2 ANQGSEA. This CDR3 is 12 amino acids long. CDR3: CSVQPGLASYTF. The CDR3 nucleotides read TGCAGCGTCCAACCGGGCCTAGCGAGCTACACCTTC.

This chain's CDR3 is CASSYGGQGPNTEAFF. CDR3 bases: TGTGCCAGCAGTTACGGGGGACAGGGGCCGAACACTGAAGCTTTCTTT. The chain carries TRBV6-2 or TRBV6-3 and TRBJ1-1; 10 bases match TRBD1. V shed 2 bases, J shed 1 base, and the junction held 4 bases outside the gene matches. Per germline, CDR1 MNHEY and CDR2 SVGEGT. This CDR3 has 16 residues.

The V call is TRBV9, the J call TRBJ1-2; the D gene is possibly TRBD1 (5 bases). The CDR3 spans 15 residues. V dropped 4 bases and J dropped 8 bases, with 21 bases sitting between them. CDR1 SGDLS and CDR2 YYNGEE come from the germline V gene. In DNA form, the CDR3 reads TGTGCCAGCAGCTCCGAATTCCCAGTTAGGGGCGGCTACACCTTC. This translates into CASSSEFPVRGGYTF.

The chain joins TRBV6-2 or TRBV6-3 to TRBJ2-3; 7 bases are shared with TRBD2. V was clipped by 5 bases and J by 1 base; unmatched bases: 6. Germline V gene sequence: CDR1 MNHEY, CDR2 SVGEGT. CDR3 length: 15 residues. CDR3 sequence reads: CASSDTSVGTDTQYF. CDR3 bases: TGTGCCAGCAGTGATACTAGCGTAGGCACAGATACGCAGTATTTT.

The V and J genes are TRBV20-1 and TRBJ1-2, with 7 bases identical to TRBD1. The CDR3 consists of 13 residues. With 3 bases clipped from V and 3 bases from J, the junction kept 4 bases outside the gene matches. Germline V gene sequence: CDR1 DFQATT, CDR2 SNEGSKA (reference sequence). Written as DNA, the CDR3 is TGCAGTGCTAGTTTAGGGGGCGACTATGGCTACACCTTC. As protein: CSASLGGDYGYTF.

This clone was counted only a few times. The chain links TRBV2 to TRBJ1-1; tentatively, D is TRBD1 (6 bases). V lost 3 bases, J lost 7 bases, and 15 bases lay in between. The germline gives CDR1 SNHLY, CDR2 FYNNEI. The length of the CDR3 is 14 residues. CDR3 sequence reads: CASSETFRTVEAFF. CDR3 nucleotide sequence: TGTGCCAGCAGTGAGACCTTCCGGACAGTTGAAGCTTTCTTT.